Shown below are 22 T cell receptor beta chains from a single sample sequenced in a study of blood T cells in healthy people across ages. Then a second PCR, running about 7 to 11 cycles, was carried out with a sample-barcoded 5' primer and a J-beta primer mix. TCRdb redid the calling of the 5' RACE reads with MiXCR, one entry per CDR3 protein. The sample includes roughly 800,000 distinct CDR3 sequences, 53% of them seen just once. Sequencing used blood. These receptors were taken from a man at least 80 years old in good health.

This clonotype was recorded a few times. V gene TRBV20-1 combines with J gene TRBJ2-7, with no clear D. The end of the DNA fits TRBJ2-5 better, so the J call may be wrong. This CDR3 comprises 13 residues. Germline V gives CDR1 DFQATT, CDR2 SNEGSKA (reference sequence). The CDR3 loop reads CSARAPSLETQYF. CDR3 DNA sequence: TGCAGTGCTAGAGCTCCCTCGCTGGAGACCCAGTACTTC.

The chain is built from TRBV4-1 and TRBJ1-6, with D perhaps TRBD1 (5 bases). Germline V gene data show CDR1 as MGHRA and CDR2 as YSYEKL. V lost 0 bases to trimming and J lost 13 bases, with 10 bases between them. CDR3 length equals 13 residues. The CDR3 protein is CASSQDRRGPLHF. The CDR3, as DNA: TGCGCCAGCAGCCAAGATCGAAGGGGTCCCCTCCACTTT.

About this clonotype itself: A read error may produce the germline difference seen at one junction end. The genes are TRBV6-5 and TRBJ2-1; the match to TRBD2 covers 8 bases. The germline V gene has CDR1 MNHEY and CDR2 SVGAGI. This CDR3 contains 15 residues. CDR3 residues: CASRTTSGSHNEQFF. CDR3 bases: TGTGCCAGCAGAACAACTAGCGGCTCCCACAATGAGCAGTTCTTC.

A few counts support this clonotype. The chain is built from TRBV12-3 or TRBV12-4 and TRBJ1-1, with a possible D match to TRBD1 (5 bases). The CDR3 is 14 amino acids. V was pared by 1 base and J by 4 bases, with 10 bases between. This chain's CDR3 is CASSLEGLSTEAFF. CDR3 DNA: TGTGCCAGCAGTTTAGAGGGGTTGAGCACTGAAGCTTTCTTT.

The chain recombines TRBV18 with TRBJ2-5; no firm D call. CDR3 size: 13 residues. V lost 6 bases to trimming and J lost 3 bases, with 11 bases between them. Germline CDR1 is KGHSH and CDR2 is LQKENI. The CDR3 loop reads CASSPVMKETQYF. CDR3 nucleotide sequence: TGTGCCAGCTCCCCCGTGATGAAAGAGACCCAGTACTTC.

The rearrangement uses TRBV20-1 and TRBJ2-7; 8 positions match TRBD1. The CDR3 sequence is 14 residues long. Unmatched junction bases numbered 10, after V lost 5 bases and J lost 4 bases. The germline gives CDR1 DFQATT, CDR2 SNEGSKA (reference sequence). This CDR3 is CSARIGTGLYEQYF. CDR3 nucleotide sequence: TGCAGTGCTCGCATCGGGACAGGATTATACGAGCAGTACTTC.

This chain links TRBV20-1 with TRBJ1-2, with 7 bases identical to TRBD1. V dropped 5 bases and J dropped 2; count of bases not matched to a gene: 2. Germline CDR1 reads DFQATT; CDR2 reads SNEGSKA (reference sequence). This CDR3 is 12 amino acids long. The CDR3 loop is CSAPQGNYGYTF. The DNA of the CDR3 is TGCAGTGCTCCACAGGGGAACTATGGCTACACCTTC.

This chain links TRBV6-5 with TRBJ1-2, with a weak D call TRBD1 (5 bases). The CDR3 has 13 residues. The ends were cut back, 2 bases at V and 6 bases at J, with 10 bases in the middle. Germline CDR1 reads MNHEY; CDR2 reads SVGAGI. CDR3 nucleotide sequence: TGTGCCAGCAGTTACCGGGGCTCGAATGGCTACACCTTC. Protein sequence: CASSYRGSNGYTF.

The CDR3 DNA follows: TGCGCCAGCAGCGGGGGGACTAGCGGGACGAATGAGCAGTTCTTC. As protein: CASSGGTSGTNEQFF. The J gene is TRBJ2-1, the V gene TRBV5-1, with 13 bases lining up with TRBD2. The CDR3 spans 15 residues. Per the germline V gene, CDR1 is SGHRS and CDR2 is YFSETQ. The junction had 5 bases not matched to a gene; V was cut back by 4 bases and J by 7 bases.

The CDR3 sequence is CASSFPRGLTDTQYF. The CDR3 nucleotides are TGTGCCAGCAGTTTCCCCAGAGGGCTCACAGATACGCAGTATTTT. The V and J genes are TRBV12-3 or TRBV12-4 and TRBJ2-3, with D possibly TRBD2 on 5 matching bases. V gave up 3 bases and J gave up 2 bases, with 12 bases separating them. The CDR3 has 15 residues.

The chain uses TRBV20-1 and TRBJ1-5; D not resolved. The CDR3 contains 14 residues. V was shortened by 4 bases and J by 4 bases, with 14 bases between the two germline ends. CDR1 is DFQATT and CDR2 is SNEGSKA in the germline V gene (reference sequence). This chain's CDR3 is CSAKRGTDNQPQHF. Written as DNA, the CDR3 is TGCAGTGCTAAACGTGGTACAGATAATCAGCCCCAGCATTTT.

This chain connects TRBV2 to TRBJ1-1; possible D gene TRBD1, 6 bases. Trimming removed 5 bases from V and 0 bases from J, with 10 bases in between. The CDR3 contains 14 residues. Germline V gene data show CDR1 as SNHLY and CDR2 as FYNNEI. The CDR3 is CASSKDSLNTEAFF. In nucleotides, the CDR3 is TGTGCCAGCAGTAAGGACAGCCTGAACACTGAAGCTTTCTTT. Looking up the rest from reference TRBV2 and TRBJ1-1 gives the full variable domain: EPEVTQTPSHQVTQMGQEVILRCVPISNHLYFYWYRQILGQKVEFLVSFYNNEISEKSEIFDDQFSVERPDGSNFTLKIRSTKLEDSAMYFCASSKDSLNTEAFFGQGTRLTVV.

DNA for the CDR3: TGTGCCAGCAGCTTAGGCACTGCAACTAATGAAAAACTGTTTTTT. Translating it yields CASSLGTATNEKLFF. This chain joins TRBV11-2 and TRBJ1-4; no clear D gene. The CDR3 covers 15 residues. V was shortened by 1 base and J by 0 bases, with 6 bases between the two germline ends. Germline loops: CDR1 SGHAT, CDR2 FQNNGV.

The genes are TRBV6-1 and TRBJ2-5, with D possibly TRBD1 on 6 matching bases. The CDR3 runs 15 residues. Germline V gives CDR1 MNHNS, CDR2 SASEGT. The V gene lost 7 bases and the J gene lost 5 bases, with 20 bases spanning the gap. The CDR3 coding sequence is TGTGCCAGCACCCGCTTAGTACAGGGATTGGAGACCCAGTACTTC. Translating it yields CASTRLVQGLETQYF.

This clonotype has more than one count but fewer than ten. The chain employs TRBV6-2 or TRBV6-3 and TRBJ2-7, with TRBD2 matching 15 bases. V gave up 6 bases and J gave up 3 bases; unmatched junction bases: 9. CDR1 and CDR2 (germline): MNHEY, SVGEGT. The CDR3 contains 17 residues. The DNA of the CDR3 is TGTGCCAGCAGCACCCGGACTAGCGGGAGGGCGCGCTACGAGCAGTACTTC. Residues: CASSTRTSGRARYEQYF.

In its sample, this clonotype was seen a few times. J is TRBJ2-7 and V is TRBV12-3 or TRBV12-4; 10 bases are a match to TRBD2. Trimming removed 5 bases from V and 5 bases from J; junction bases left unmatched: 9. This CDR3 has 15 amino acids. This CDR3 reads CASSPLAGVRNEQYF. In DNA, the CDR3 is TGTGCCAGCAGTCCCCTAGCGGGAGTTAGGAACGAGCAGTACTTC.

The chain carries TRBV2 and TRBJ2-7; D possibly corresponds to TRBD1 (6 bases). CDR1 SNHLY and CDR2 FYNNEI come from the germline V gene. The germline V and J ends were trimmed by 8 bases and 3 bases, with 11 bases remaining between them. The CDR3 is made up of 12 amino acids. The CDR3 DNA sequence: TGTGCCAGCGCAGGGGATAACTACGAGCAGTACTTC. Translating gives CASAGDNYEQYF.

V and J are TRBV29-1 and TRBJ1-2; 9 bases fit TRBD1. Germline V gene data show CDR1 as SQVTM and CDR2 as ANQGSEA. J lost 5 bases, V lost 5 bases, and 12 bases had no gene match. This CDR3 comprises 15 residues. The CDR3 coding sequence is TGCAGCGTTTTCACCGGGACAGGGAGAATTTATGGCTACACCTTC. It yields the protein CSVFTGTGRIYGYTF. The whole variable domain, remainder taken from reference TRBV29-1 and TRBJ1-2, is SAVISQKPSRDICQRGTSLTIQCQVDSQVTMMFWYRQQPGQSLTLIATANQGSEATYESGFVIDKFPISRPNLTFSTLTVSNMSPEDSSIYLCSVFTGTGRIYGYTFGSGTRLTVV.

The chain couples TRBV7-8 to TRBJ2-3; no firm D call. Looked up from germline, CDR1 is SGHVS and CDR2 is FQNEAQ. V was pared by 2 bases and J by 14 bases, with 17 bases between. The CDR3 totals 13 residues. CDR3 nucleotides: TGTGCCAGCAGCTTATCTCCGAGTGGATACGCGTATTTT. Its protein product is CASSLSPSGYAYF.

The gene calls are TRBV29-1 and TRBJ1-5; 9 nucleotides align to TRBD1. The CDR3 loop spans 16 amino acids. Trimming took 7 bases from V and 1 from J; bases not matched to a gene: 11. Per germline, CDR1 SQVTM and CDR2 ANQGSEA. The CDR3 is CSARQGGPQSNQPQHF. The CDR3 nucleotides read TGCAGCGCAAGACAGGGGGGTCCCCAAAGCAATCAGCCCCAGCATTTT.

This clonotype occurred many times. V usage is TRBV7-3 and J usage is TRBJ2-3; 7 nucleotides line up with TRBD2. Germline-derived CDR1 and CDR2 are SGHTA and FQGTGA. The V gene end was trimmed by 3 bases and the J gene end by 0 bases; junction bases not matched to a gene: 9. The CDR3 extends over 17 amino acids. The CDR3 sequence is CASSLGSGITSTDTQYF. As DNA, the CDR3 is TGTGCCAGCAGCTTGGGCAGCGGGATAACTAGCACAGATACGCAGTATTTT. Complete variable domain (other parts from reference TRBV7-3 and TRBJ2-3): GAGVSQTPSNKVTEKGKYVELRCDPISGHTALYWYRQSLGQGPEFLIYFQGTGAADDSGLPNDRFFAVRPEGSVSTLKIQRTERGDSAVYLCASSLGSGITSTDTQYFGPGTRLTVL.

The V and J genes are TRBV11-2 and TRBJ2-2; D is unclear. CDR1 is SGHAT, CDR2 FQNNGV, per germline. The CDR3 length is 17 residues. Deletions cut 2 bases from V and 2 bases from J, with 15 bases between. CDR3 amino acids: CASSLRVGRLNTGELFF. In DNA, the CDR3 is TGTGCCAGCAGCTTAAGAGTAGGCAGACTCAACACCGGGGAGCTGTTTTTT. The full variable domain, completed using reference TRBV11-2 and TRBJ2-2, is EAGVAQSPRYKIIEKRQSVAFWCNPISGHATLYWYQQILGQGPKLLIQFQNNGVVDDSQLPKDRFSAERLKGVDSTLKIQPAKLEDSAVYLCASSLRVGRLNTGELFFGEGSRLTVL.